This paragraph reports one T cell receptor (beta chain). The source of the sample is a study of blood T cell repertoires in COVID-19. Some clones are missing from TCRdb's copy, which holds only in-frame ones; the method was immunoSEQ multiplex PCR. The sample shows roughly 84,000 clones, roughly 75% of them seen only once. CDR1 GTSNPN and CDR2 SVGIG come from the germline V gene (reference sequence). The V gene lost 4 bases and the J gene lost 4 bases, with 10 bases spanning the gap. This CDR3 has 12 residues. The sequenced sample was peripheral blood. The rearrangement uses TRBV30 and TRBJ1-2; unclear D gene. The receptor was isolated from a woman aged 45 to 65 with acute or convalescent COVID-19. In DNA, the CDR3 is TGTGCCTGGACCCGGGGATGCTATGGCTACACCTTC. Encoded protein: CAWTRGCYGYTF.